The 18 T cell receptor beta chains given below trace back to one sample, sequenced in a study of PD-L1 blockade in urothelial cancer. Assay used: immunoSEQ multiplex PCR; TCRdb lists only in-frame clones, some missing. The data hold roughly 32,000 clones, with roughly 82% observed a single time. The material was PBMCs, obtained around atezolizumab (anti-PD-L1) treatment. The receptors come from a man between 60 and 75 years old with urothelial cancer.

The J gene is TRBJ2-5, the V gene TRBV21-1; the table assigns TRBD1, which was not confirmed against the DNA. TRBV21-1 is assigned pseudogene status. The CDR3 runs to 14 residues. The CDR3 is CASSKVASQETQYF. The CDR3 DNA reads TGTGCCAGCAGCAAAGTGGCCAGCCAAGAGACCCAGTACTTC.

Here the CDR3 DNA reads TGTGCCAGTAGACCCGGGACAGGTATCGCTGAAGCTTTCTTT. Translating gives CASRPGTGIAEAFF. J is TRBJ1-1 and V is TRBV19, with 8 bases lining up with TRBD1. Looked up from germline, CDR1 is LNHDA and CDR2 is SQIVND (reference sequence). V dropped 6 bases and J dropped 6; count of bases not matched to a gene: 9. CDR3 length: 14 residues.

The chain joins TRBV2 to TRBJ1-1; D is possibly TRBD1 (5 bases). The ends were cut back, 6 bases at V and 5 bases at J, with 13 bases in the middle. The length of the CDR3 is 13 residues. Per the germline V gene, CDR1 is SNHLY and CDR2 is FYNNEI. CDR3 bases: TGTGCCAGCAGGGTCAGGGATTTTACTGAAGCTTTCTTT. It encodes CASRVRDFTEAFF.

The sample holds one count of this clone. The J gene is TRBJ2-3, the V gene TRBV13; D unclear. CDR3 length equals 15 residues. V lost 2 bases and J lost 0, with 9 bases in between. Germline V gene sequence: CDR1 PRHDT, CDR2 FYEKMQ (reference sequence). The CDR3: CASSLLSLSTDTQYF. For the CDR3, the DNA is TGTGCCAGCAGCTTACTGTCACTTAGCACAGATACGCAGTATTTT.

The chain couples TRBV10-3 to TRBJ1-1; no definite D call. The V gene lost 7 bases and the J gene lost 0 bases, with 9 bases spanning the gap. In germline, CDR1 is ENHRY, CDR2 SYGVKD. This CDR3 contains 13 residues. The CDR3 DNA follows: TGTGCCATCACCCGCGAGGTGAACACTGAAGCTTTCTTT. Its protein product is CAITREVNTEAFF.

This clone was observed a single time. The genes are TRBV5-1 and TRBJ1-2, with TRBD1 identical over 11 bases. This CDR3 comprises 17 residues. CDR1 is SGHRS, CDR2 YFSETQ, per germline. V was pared by 3 bases and J by 4 bases, with 11 bases of the junction left unmatched. The CDR3 sequence: CASSSYRDRGEAYGYTF. CDR3 in DNA: TGCGCCAGCAGCTCTTACCGGGACAGGGGGGAGGCCTATGGCTACACCTTC.

The CDR3 spells CASRFRDHTQYF. As DNA, the CDR3 is TGTGCCAGCAGGTTCAGGGATCATACGCAGTATTTT. V and J are TRBV6-5 and TRBJ2-3; a possible D gene is TRBD1 (5 bases). This CDR3 is 12 amino acids long. V was cut by 6 bases and J by 7 bases, with 11 bases left in between. Germline assignment: CDR1 MNHEY and CDR2 SVGAGI.

This clone was seen only once. J is TRBJ2-1 and V is TRBV7-6; 9 bases align to TRBD2. Germline CDR1 and CDR2: SGHVS and FNYEAQ. The CDR3 loop spans 15 amino acids. J gave up 4 bases and V 1 base, and 2 bases lay outside the gene matches. CDR3 in DNA: TGTGCCAGCAGCTTAGTTGCGGGGGGGTACAATGAGCAGTTCTTC. It encodes CASSLVAGGYNEQFF.

The chain has TRBV27 and TRBJ2-7, with TRBD1 matching over 8 bases. The CDR3 runs to 15 residues. Germline V lookup: CDR1 MNHEY, CDR2 SMNVEV (reference sequence). Trimming removed 6 bases from V and 3 bases from J; junction bases left unmatched: 10. DNA of the CDR3: TGTGCCAGCAGGAAAGGGACAGGCGACCTCTACGAGCAGTACTTC. This translates into CASRKGTGDLYEQYF.

The chain recombines TRBV2 with TRBJ2-1; TRBD2 matches at 13 bases. Germline V lookup: CDR1 SNHLY, CDR2 FYNNEI. This CDR3 contains 16 residues. V dropped 6 bases and J dropped 6; count of bases not matched to a gene: 8. CDR3 in amino acids: CASSRTSGRIGNEQFF. The DNA for the CDR3 is TGTGCCAGCAGCAGGACTAGCGGGAGAATCGGCAATGAGCAGTTCTTC.

The chain links TRBV15 to TRBJ2-1; D may be TRBD2 (5 bases). V lost 3 bases and J lost 3, with 6 bases in between. This CDR3 is built from 13 residues. Germline V lookup: CDR1 LNHNV, CDR2 YYDKDF (reference sequence). Here the CDR3 reads CATSRAGYNEQFF. The DNA for the CDR3 is TGTGCCACCAGCAGGGCGGGCTACAATGAGCAGTTCTTC.

The chain links TRBV25-1 to TRBJ2-7; perhaps TRBD2 as D (6 bases). V was shortened by 3 bases and J by 0 bases, with 12 bases between the two germline ends. CDR1 is MGHDK, CDR2 SYGVNS, per germline. This CDR3 spans 15 amino acids. CDR3 sequence (DNA): TGTGCCAGCAGTGAGATTGGGAGGAGCTCCTACGAGCAGTACTTC. Protein product: CASSEIGRSSYEQYF.

The DNA of the CDR3 is TGTGCCAGCAGTTCATGGACAGGGCTTAACACCGGGGAGCTGTTTTTT. Translated: CASSSWTGLNTGELFF. This chain uses TRBV6-5 with TRBJ2-2, with 8 bases fitting TRBD1. V lost 4 bases, J lost 2 bases, and 6 bases stayed unmatched. The CDR3 runs 16 residues. Germline-derived CDR1 and CDR2 are MNHEY and SVGAGI.

The chain combines TRBV28 with TRBJ1-4; D perhaps matches TRBD1 (5 bases). V lost 2 bases and J lost 5, with 12 bases in between. Germline CDR1 and CDR2: MDHEN and SYDVKM. CDR3 length: 15 residues. The DNA for the CDR3 is TGTGCCAGCAGTTTACCGACCGGGGGGAATGAAAAACTGTTTTTT. This gives the protein CASSLPTGGNEKLFF.

The rearrangement links TRBV6-5 to TRBJ1-5; tentative D call: TRBD1 (6 bases). Germline CDR1 MNHEY, CDR2 SVGAGI. The CDR3 length is 13 residues. Trimming shortened V by 6 bases and J by 4 bases, and 10 bases separated the two germline ends. CDR3 DNA sequence: TGTGCCAGCAGCCCACAGGGAAATCAGCCCCAGCATTTT. Its translation: CASSPQGNQPQHF.

The rearrangement joins TRBV19 to TRBJ2-5; D call uncertain. Germline CDR1 reads LNHDA; CDR2 reads SQIVND (reference sequence). This CDR3 spans 12 amino acids. V dropped 4 bases and J dropped 3 bases, with 6 bases sitting between them. CDR3 region: CASSSGKETQYF. The CDR3 nucleotides read TGTGCCAGTAGTAGCGGTAAAGAGACCCAGTACTTC.

This chain joins TRBV10-3 and TRBJ1-1; D is possibly TRBD1 (6 bases). The CDR3 runs 13 residues. Trimming removed 6 bases at V and 1 base at J, with 9 bases between. The germline V gene has CDR1 ENHRY and CDR2 SYGVKD. The CDR3 is CAISSQGNTEAFF. The CDR3 bases are TGTGCCATCAGCTCACAGGGGAACACTGAAGCTTTCTTT.

This chain uses TRBV7-2 with TRBJ1-6; D might be TRBD1 (5 bases). CDR1 is SGHTA and CDR2 is FQGNSA in the germline V gene. The CDR3 covers 15 residues. Trimming left V 5 bases short and J 0 bases short, with 8 bases between. The chain's CDR3 is CASSVQVSYNSPLHF. The CDR3 DNA reads TGTGCCAGCAGCGTACAGGTCTCCTATAATTCACCCCTCCACTTT.